This T cell receptor (beta chain) was found in a study of T cell changes during pregnancy in multiple sclerosis. TCRdb's copy holds only in-frame clones and misses some; the assay was immunoSEQ multiplex PCR. There are about 59,000 clones in the sample; approximately 94% occur only once, and less than 3% lies in the top ten. The V and J ends lost 4 bases and 5 bases respectively, with 14 bases between them. The germline V gene has CDR1 MNHEY and CDR2 SMNVEV (reference sequence). The CDR3 has 14 amino acids. The chain recombines TRBV27 with TRBJ2-5, with a possible D match to TRBD1 (5 bases). This receptor was obtained from a female donor with multiple sclerosis, enrolled in a pregnancy study. The material was CD8+ T cells from peripheral blood mononuclear cells, obtained after pregnancy. CDR3 loop: CASSSRQGRETQYF. The CDR3 DNA reads TGTGCCAGCAGTTCCCGTCAGGGAAGGGAGACCCAGTACTTC.